This is a list of T cell receptor beta chains from one sample in a study of cytomegalovirus exposure and HLA in healthy donors. Here immunoSEQ multiplex PCR was the method, and the copy in TCRdb shows in-frame clones only, minus some. The sample gives 160,000 or so clones, about 86% of which show up once; approximately 2% is in the top ten. Sequencing input: PBMCs. The receptors were gathered from a woman aged 18 to 35 in good health and CMV-seronegative. Each CDR3 is given with its conserved first and last residue. Each record gives: CDR3 length, D gene, V gene, J gene, clone size, CDR3 protein, CDR3 DNA. The D gene is left open where the match is weak. The size field is filled for only some rows; it gives once, few, many or a size class.

14	-	TRBV2	TRBJ1-1	-	CASSDDQGNTEAFF	TGTGCCAGCAGTGATGATCAGGGGAACACTGAAGCTTTCTTT
14	-	TRBV2	TRBJ2-1	-	CASSDLLGSDEQFF	TGTGCCAGCAGTGATCTTCTGGGCTCTGATGAGCAGTTCTTC
15	TRBD1	TRBV6-4	TRBJ2-1	many	CASSVGTGGGDEQFF	TGTGCCAGCAGCGTTGGGACAGGGGGCGGCGATGAGCAGTTCTTC
16	-	TRBV19	TRBJ1-3	-	CASSSELHRSGNTIYF	TGTGCCAGTAGTTCCGAACTACACCGCTCTGGAAACACCATATATTTT
15	-	TRBV7-9	TRBJ1-1	-	CASSHQTGLNTEAFF	TGTGCCAGCAGCCATCAGACAGGACTGAACACTGAAGCTTTCTTT
15	TRBD2	TRBV5-4	TRBJ2-7	-	CALGTSGSGAYEQYF	TGTGCCCTGGGGACTAGCGGGAGTGGGGCCTACGAGCAGTACTTC
14	TRBD2	TRBV30	TRBJ2-1	-	CAWGSSGAYNEQFF	TGTGCCTGGGGTTCTAGCGGGGCATACAATGAGCAGTTCTTC
20	-	TRBV4-1	TRBJ1-4	few	CASSQVAPIRTDQTNEKLFF	TGCGCCAGCAGCCAAGTTGCCCCAATAAGGACAGATCAAACTAATGAAAAACTGTTTTTT
14	TRBD1	TRBV27	TRBJ2-2	-	CASSGTGNTGELFF	TGTGCCAGCAGCGGGACAGGGAACACCGGGGAGCTGTTTTTT
15	-	TRBV6-6	TRBJ2-2	-	CAGSYRGGGTGELFF	TGTGCCGGCAGTTACAGGGGAGGAGGCACCGGGGAGCTGTTTTTT
17	TRBD1	TRBV19	TRBJ1-6	-	CASRAGQGRSYNSPLHF	TGTGCCAGTAGGGCAGGACAGGGGCGCTCCTATAATTCACCCCTCCACTTT
13	-	TRBV6-1	TRBJ2-3	few	CASSDRITDTQYF	TGTGCCAGCAGCGACAGGATTACAGATACGCAGTATTTT
17	TRBD1	TRBV5-4	TRBJ1-6	-	CASSLGGGASYNSPLHF	TGTGCCAGCAGCTTGGGAGGGGGCGCATCCTATAATTCACCCCTCCACTTT
16	-	TRBV12-5	TRBJ1-5	-	CASGLVGTPDHQPQHF	TGTGCTAGTGGTTTAGTGGGGACTCCAGACCATCAGCCCCAGCATTTT
16	TRBD1	TRBV9	TRBJ2-3	-	CASSAEGATGTDTQYF	TGTGCCAGCAGCGCCGAGGGGGCGACGGGGACAGATACGCAGTATTTT
18	TRBD1	TRBV5-1	TRBJ2-2	-	CASSRGQGAKTRSGELFF	TGCGCCAGCAGCCGGGGACAGGGTGCGAAGACGAGGTCCGGGGAGCTGTTTTTT
15	TRBD1	TRBV7-9	TRBJ1-1	-	CASSLNSGGGTEAFF	TGTGCCAGCAGCTTAAACTCAGGGGGAGGTACTGAAGCTTTCTTT
17	TRBD2	TRBV2	TRBJ2-3	-	CASLSGTSGRVTDTQYF	TGTGCCAGCCTCTCCGGGACTAGCGGGAGGGTCACAGATACGCAGTATTTT
14	-	TRBV28	TRBJ2-1	-	CASSLFNSYNEQFF	TGTGCCAGCAGTTTATTTAACTCCTACAATGAGCAGTTCTTC
15	-	TRBV5-1	TRBJ1-1	-	CASSLVTSVNTEAFF	TGCGCCAGCAGCTTGGTGACCAGCGTAAACACTGAAGCTTTCTTT
16	-	TRBV5-5	TRBJ1-2	-	CASSLEGGAPNYGYTF	TGTGCCAGCAGCTTGGAAGGGGGAGCCCCTAACTATGGCTACACCTTC
12	-	TRBV11-3	TRBJ2-1	-	CASSYRGNEQFF	TGTGCCAGCAGCTATAGGGGCAATGAGCAGTTCTTC
15	-	TRBV19	TRBJ2-1	-	CASTYGQGYYNEQFF	TGTGCCAGTACGTATGGTCAGGGATATTACAATGAGCAGTTCTTC
12	-	TRBV27	TRBJ1-1	-	CASTGEGTEAFF	TGTGCCAGCACAGGGGAGGGCACTGAAGCTTTCTTT
15	-	TRBV7-2	TRBJ1-3	-	CASSPDWSSGNTIYF	TGTGCCAGCAGCCCGGACTGGAGCTCTGGAAACACCATATATTTT
14	-	TRBV11-3	TRBJ2-2	-	CASSAGLYTGELFF	TGTGCCAGCAGCGCGGGCCTATACACCGGGGAGCTGTTTTTT
17	TRBD1	TRBV27	TRBJ1-5	once	CASSPLGTGGADQPQHF	TGTGCCAGCAGTCCCCTTGGGACAGGGGGCGCAGATCAGCCCCAGCATTTT
15	-	TRBV2	TRBJ1-3	-	CASSVLGGSGNTIYF	TGTGCCAGCAGTGTATTGGGGGGATCAGGAAACACCATATATTTT